The rows below give T cell receptor beta chains drawn from one sample of a study of T cells in Graves' hyperthyroidism and ophthalmopathy. TCRdb re-called the multiplex PCR reads through MiXCR, storing one row per CDR3 protein. The sample has fewer than 450,000 distinct CDR3 sequences, about 18% seen once. Material: blood. The receptors derive from a young man with Graves' ophthalmopathy. Both conserved end residues are part of each CDR3. The order of the fields is D gene, J gene, V gene, clone size, CDR3 protein, CDR3 DNA. D genes are given only for firm matches. Not every row has a clone size; where given, it reads once, few, many or a size class.

d_gene: .
j_gene: TRBJ2-5
v_gene: TRBV5-1
abundance: few
CDR3aa: CASSSGSGGETQYF
CDR3nt: TGCGCCAGCAGTTCGGGATCCGGAGGGGAGACCCAGTACTTC

d_gene: .
j_gene: TRBJ1-1
v_gene: TRBV5-1
abundance: many
CDR3aa: CASSLEAHSNTEAFF
CDR3nt: TGCGCCAGCAGCTTGGAGGCACACTCGAACACTGAAGCTTTCTTT

d_gene: .
j_gene: TRBJ2-2
v_gene: TRBV19
abundance: few
CDR3aa: CASSIGGRLFF
CDR3nt: TGTGCCAGTAGTATTGGGGGACGTCTGTTTTTT

d_gene: TRBD2
j_gene: TRBJ2-5
v_gene: TRBV2
abundance: many
CDR3aa: CASTQLAGRQETQYF
CDR3nt: TGTGCCAGCACCCAACTAGCGGGGCGGCAAGAGACCCAGTACTTC

d_gene: .
j_gene: TRBJ1-5
v_gene: TRBV6-2/TRBV6-3
abundance: many
CDR3aa: CASTLQGAQPQHF
CDR3nt: TGTGCCAGCACCCTACAGGGAGCCCAGCCCCAGCATTTT

d_gene: .
j_gene: TRBJ2-2
v_gene: TRBV2
abundance: .
CDR3aa: CASKPGGPTNTGELFF
CDR3nt: TGTGCCAGCAAGCCTGGGGGCCCGACGAACACCGGGGAGCTGTTTTTT

d_gene: TRBD1
j_gene: TRBJ2-5
v_gene: TRBV5-8
abundance: many
CDR3aa: CATSGQGWTQYF
CDR3nt: TGTGCCACCTCTGGACAGGGGTGGACCCAGTACTTC

d_gene: .
j_gene: TRBJ2-3
v_gene: TRBV28
abundance: many
CDR3aa: CASSLDRRRGGDTQYF
CDR3nt: TGTGCCAGCAGTTTAGACCGGCGGCGGGGTGGGGATACGCAGTATTTT

d_gene: .
j_gene: TRBJ2-1
v_gene: TRBV7-2
abundance: .
CDR3aa: CASSLTYPGYNEQFF
CDR3nt: TGTGCCAGCAGCTTAACGTACCCGGGTTACAATGAGCAGTTCTTC

d_gene: .
j_gene: TRBJ1-1
v_gene: TRBV5-1
abundance: many
CDR3aa: CASSALGAGNTEAFF
CDR3nt: TGCGCCAGCAGCGCGCTGGGGGCCGGGAACACTGAAGCTTTCTTT

d_gene: TRBD1
j_gene: TRBJ2-7
v_gene: TRBV4-1
abundance: many
CDR3aa: CASSRRDRAEEQYF
CDR3nt: TGCGCCAGCAGCCGACGGGACAGGGCGGAGGAGCAGTACTTC

d_gene: .
j_gene: TRBJ2-2
v_gene: TRBV6-4
abundance: many
CDR3aa: CASSDSGTSNTGELFF
CDR3nt: TGTGCCAGCAGTGACTCGGGGACCTCGAACACCGGGGAGCTGTTTTTT

d_gene: .
j_gene: TRBJ2-3
v_gene: TRBV20-1
abundance: few
CDR3aa: CRGGGGMVWDTQYF
CDR3nt: TGCAGGGGAGGGGGGGGCATGGTTTGGGATACGCAGTATTTT

d_gene: TRBD1
j_gene: TRBJ1-2
v_gene: TRBV7-8
abundance: many
CDR3aa: CASSSGTGGSPGGYTF
CDR3nt: TGTGCCAGCAGCTCCGGGACAGGGGGATCTCCGGGTGGCTACACCTTC

d_gene: TRBD2
j_gene: TRBJ2-3
v_gene: TRBV10-3
abundance: few
CDR3aa: CAIRSGSGGAADTQYF
CDR3nt: TGTGCCATCAGAAGTGGTAGCGGGGGGGCCGCAGATACGCAGTATTTT

d_gene: .
j_gene: TRBJ2-3
v_gene: TRBV24-1
abundance: few
CDR3aa: CATSPGGSSTDTQYF
CDR3nt: TGTGCCACCAGTCCGGGGGGCTCTAGCACAGATACGCAGTATTTT